This T cell receptor beta chain is drawn from a study of neurological immune-mediated disorders. 5'RACE generated cDNA with 10-nucleotide random UMIs. MiXCR was run by TCRdb on the 5' RACE reads, yielding one entry per CDR3 protein. The data contain approximately 77,000 distinct CDR3 sequences, about 9.7% of them singletons. The unsorted libraries were made from 2 million PBMCs kept at -80 C. Trimming pared 5 bases from V and 1 base from J, leaving 9 bases between. Germline CDR1 reads MDHEN; CDR2 reads SYDVKM. CDR3 length: 15 amino acids. Study-wide results and limits: The highest TCR clonal expansion occurred in HTLV-1-associated myelopathy; multiple sclerosis fell below healthy controls. Sharing of CDR3 amino acid sequences among expanded clones across subjects was absent, suggesting private repertoires in all groups.

This clonotype appeared many times. As yet, its antigen is unknown. The clonotype was recovered from a man aged 45-65 years in good health. The chain carries TRBV28 and TRBJ2-6; possible D gene TRBD1, 6 bases. The sequenced sample consisted of PBMCs. For the CDR3, the DNA is TGTGCCAGCAGTGAAAGGGGGTCTGGGGCCAACGTCCTGACTTTC. As protein: CASSERGSGANVLTF.